Below are 22 T cell receptor beta chains sequenced from a single sample in a study of T cells after yellow fever vaccination. TCRdb reprocessed the 5' RACE reads with MiXCR, giving one entry per CDR3 protein. The table lists 200,000 to 250,000 distinct CDR3 sequences, 6.9% of them singletons. The input for sequencing was CD4+ T cells sorted from PBMCs, taken 15 days after the yellow fever booster vaccination. The receptors come from a man in his thirties or forties who received the YFV17D yellow fever vaccine.

In its sample, this clonotype was seen many times. The chain joins TRBV7-9 to TRBJ2-1; 7 nucleotides match TRBD2. Germline CDR1 reads SEHNR; CDR2 reads FQNEAQ (reference sequence). This CDR3 is 15 amino acids long. The junction had 8 bases not matched to a gene; V was cut back by 5 bases and J by 4 bases. CDR3 in DNA: TGTGCCAGCAGCCGATGGGACTACGAATACAATGAGCAGTTCTTC. Translation: CASSRWDYEYNEQFF.

The rearrangement links TRBV19 to TRBJ2-1, with unresolved D. The germline V gene encodes CDR1 LNHDA and CDR2 SQIVND (reference sequence). The CDR3 runs to 12 residues. With 4 bases removed from V and 6 bases from J, the gap between germline ends came to 7 bases. CDR3 sequence reads: CASSRVSNEQFF. CDR3 bases: TGTGCCAGTAGTAGAGTATCCAATGAGCAGTTCTTC.

Ten or more counts support this clonotype. This rearrangement joins TRBV7-9 to TRBJ1-1; D uncertain. Between the trimmed V and J ends, which lost 5 bases and 6 bases, there was a span of 10 bases. The V gene's germline CDR1 is SEHNR and CDR2 FQNEAQ (reference sequence). The CDR3 extends over 12 amino acids. CDR3 sequence reads: CASSLRISEAFF. The CDR3 DNA reads as TGTGCCAGCAGCCTAAGGATCTCTGAAGCTTTCTTT.

This clonotype was counted between two and nine times. This sequence joins TRBV7-9 and TRBJ2-7; weak D call: TRBD2 (7 bases). The CDR3 is 13 amino acids. CDR1 and CDR2 (germline): SEHNR, FQNEAQ (reference sequence). The ends were cut back, 0 bases at V and 9 bases at J, with 12 bases in the middle. The CDR3 nucleotides are TGTGCCAGCAGCTTAGCGGGAGGGGGGACGCAGTACTTC. Its protein is CASSLAGGGTQYF.

This clonotype was seen a handful of times. This sequence joins TRBV20-1 and TRBJ2-5, with D hard to call. The V end lost 1 base, the J end lost 5 bases, and 14 bases lay between the germline ends. The length of the CDR3 is 14 residues. Looked up from germline, CDR1 is DFQATT and CDR2 is SNEGSKA (reference sequence). For the CDR3, the DNA is TGCAGTGCTAGAGTGGGAAGGGATGGGGAGACCCAGTACTTC. This encodes CSARVGRDGETQYF.

This clonotype was counted between two and nine times. V gene TRBV30 combines with J gene TRBJ2-1; TRBD2 agrees at 8 bases. The trim removed 5 bases at V and 3 bases at J, leaving 6 bases unmatched. CDR1 is GTSNPN and CDR2 is SVGIG in the germline V gene (reference sequence). This CDR3 is built from 14 residues. This chain's CDR3 is CAWERLAGYNEQFF. The CDR3 DNA sequence: TGTGCCTGGGAGAGGCTAGCGGGCTACAATGAGCAGTTCTTC.

This clonotype was observed at least ten times. This chain uses TRBV12-5 with TRBJ2-7; D is possibly TRBD1 (6 bases). Germline values: CDR1 LGHNT, CDR2 FRNRAP. Trimming pared 2 bases from V and 7 bases from J, leaving 24 bases between. CDR3 length: 17 residues. CDR3 in DNA: TGTGCTAGTGGTTTGCCGTTAAGGGGGTTACATGCTCATGAGCAGTACTTC. Amino acid sequence: CASGLPLRGLHAHEQYF. Full variable domain (rest looked up from reference TRBV12-5 and TRBJ2-7): DARVTQTPRHKVTEMGQEVTMRCQPILGHNTVFWYRQTMMQGLELLAYFRNRAPLDDSGMPKDRFSAEMPDATLATLKIQPSEPRDSAVYFCASGLPLRGLHAHEQYFGPGTRLTVT.

Only a few counts were recorded for this clonotype. This chain connects TRBV12-3 or TRBV12-4 to TRBJ1-1; D gene unclear. Trimming removed 9 bases at V and 2 bases at J, with 19 bases between. This CDR3 is built from 15 residues. The chain's CDR3 is CASKGPTGGNTEAFF. CDR3 DNA sequence: TGTGCCAGTAAAGGCCCGACGGGAGGAAACACTGAAGCTTTCTTT.

This clonotype was detected ten times or more. Written as DNA, the CDR3 is TGCAGTGCTAGAGACCTGGGGAGGGGGACAGATACGCAGTATTTT. This codes for CSARDLGRGTDTQYF. The V call is TRBV20-1, the J call TRBJ2-3; D possibly corresponds to TRBD2 (7 bases). CDR1 is DFQATT, CDR2 SNEGSKA, per germline (reference sequence). The length of the CDR3 is 15 residues. The V end lost 0 bases, the J end lost 3 bases, and 13 bases lay between the germline ends.

Regarding this clonotype: A much bigger clone sits one base away, suggesting this may be a read error. The chain couples TRBV20-1 to TRBJ1-5, with D possibly being TRBD1 (5 bases). Germline CDR1 and CDR2: DFQATT and SNEGSKA (reference sequence). The CDR3 runs to 13 residues. Trimming left V 3 bases short and J 7 bases short, with 13 bases between. CDR3 nucleotides: TGCAGTGCTAGGGGGGGAGGCGAACAGCCCCAGCATTTT. Amino acid sequence: CSARGGGEQPQHF.

The sample holds many counts of this clonotype. V is TRBV28 and J is TRBJ2-7; 7 positions agree with TRBD2. This CDR3 is 15 amino acids long. Germline assignment: CDR1 MDHEN and CDR2 SYDVKM. Trimming removed 7 bases from V and 0 bases from J; junction bases left unmatched: 9. CDR3 in amino acids: CASNWGGLSSYEQYF. The CDR3 DNA sequence: TGTGCCAGCAATTGGGGGGGTCTGAGCTCCTACGAGCAGTACTTC.

Many counts were recorded for this clonotype. The chain is built from TRBV14 and TRBJ2-1; 9 bases align to TRBD2. Germline-derived CDR1 and CDR2 are SGHDN and FVKESK. The CDR3 has 13 amino acids. The ends lost 0 bases at V and 9 bases at J; junction bases unmatched: 0. Written as DNA, the CDR3 is TGTGCCAGCAGCCAAGATAGCGGGAGTGAGCAGTTCTTC. It translates to CASSQDSGSEQFF.

This clonotype was seen a few times. This chain joins TRBV20-1 and TRBJ2-7; D may correspond to TRBD1 or TRBD2 (5 bases each). Trimming took off 5 bases at V and 7 bases at J, with 18 bases between the two ends. CDR3 length equals 13 residues. The V gene's germline CDR1 is DFQATT and CDR2 SNEGSKA (reference sequence). CDR3 protein: CSASGTSPSEQYF. The DNA of the CDR3 is TGCAGTGCTTCCGGGACCTCACCGTCGGAGCAGTACTTC.

This clonotype appeared a few times. The rearrangement uses TRBV5-1 and TRBJ2-3; D may be TRBD2 (5 bases). The CDR3 runs to 19 residues. The V and J ends lost 1 base and 1 base respectively, with 22 bases between them. CDR1 is SGHRS, CDR2 YFSETQ, per germline. The chain's CDR3 is CASSLMPERRLWGTDTQYF. CDR3 nucleotides: TGCGCCAGCAGCTTGATGCCAGAACGTCGACTATGGGGCACAGATACGCAGTATTTT.

This clonotype was observed a handful of times. The V call is TRBV20-1, the J call TRBJ2-5; 9 positions agree with TRBD2. Germline values: CDR1 DFQATT, CDR2 SNEGSKA (reference sequence). CDR3 length: 14 amino acids. V lost 6 bases, J lost 7 bases, and 12 bases stayed unmatched. In DNA, the CDR3 is TGCAGTGCCACGTCGGATAGCGGGAGCTGGACCCAGTACTTC. This translates into CSATSDSGSWTQYF.

This clonotype was counted ten times or more. V usage is TRBV30 and J usage is TRBJ1-1; D is unclear. The CDR3 has 13 amino acids. V was shortened by 1 base and J by 2 bases, with 8 bases between the two germline ends. CDR1 is GTSNPN, CDR2 SVGIG, per germline (reference sequence). The CDR3 DNA is TGTGCCTGGAGTGGCCAGCTTAACACTGAAGCTTTCTTT. It is translated as CAWSGQLNTEAFF.

This clonotype was seen ten or more times. The gene calls are TRBV7-2 and TRBJ2-1; TRBD1 or TRBD2 may be the D gene (6 bases each). This CDR3 contains 14 residues. Trimming shortened V by 6 bases and J by 7 bases, and 16 bases separated the two germline ends. Germline V lookup: CDR1 SGHTA, CDR2 FQGNSA. CDR3 nucleotides: TGTGCCAGCAGACATCGGAGGGGGGAAAATGAGCAGTTCTTC. This codes for CASRHRRGENEQFF. Combining the CDR3 with reference TRBV7-2 and TRBJ2-1 gives the whole variable domain GAGVSQSPSNKVTEKGKDVELRCDPISGHTALYWYRQSLGQGLEFLIYFQGNSAPDKSGLPSDRFSAERTGGSVSTLTIQRTQQEDSAVYLCASRHRRGENEQFFGPGTRLTVL.

This clonotype was seen more than once but under ten times. The chain joins TRBV20-1 to TRBJ2-1; D unresolved. Germline CDR1 DFQATT, CDR2 SNEGSKA (reference sequence). V dropped 0 bases and J dropped 0 bases, with 3 bases sitting between them. This CDR3 has 13 amino acids. CDR3 sequence reads: CSARESSYNEQFF. The CDR3 DNA sequence: TGCAGTGCTAGAGAGAGCTCCTACAATGAGCAGTTCTTC.

This chain links TRBV19 with TRBJ2-1; D call uncertain. The V and J ends lost 5 bases and 6 bases respectively, with 11 bases between them. CDR3 length: 13 amino acids. Germline CDR1 and CDR2: LNHDA and SQIVND (reference sequence). CDR3 coding DNA: TGTGCCAGTAGTCCGGTCGCTCCCAATGAGCAGTTCTTC. As protein: CASSPVAPNEQFF.

This clonotype was seen ten or more times. Its ends do not fully match the called genes, so a read error is possible. This chain connects TRBV3-1 to TRBJ2-7; D is ambiguous. This CDR3 is built from 12 residues. The germline gives CDR1 LGHDT, CDR2 YNNKEL (reference sequence). The CDR3 is CASSQDWSVPTF. The CDR3 bases are TGTGCCAGCAGCCAAGATTGGAGTGTTCCCACCTTC.

This clonotype was observed at least ten times. V is TRBV3-1 and J is TRBJ1-4; D not certain. CDR3 length: 15 residues. V lost 0 bases and J lost 8, with 13 bases in between. Germline CDR1 and CDR2: LGHDT and YNNKEL (reference sequence). The CDR3 DNA reads as TGTGCCAGCAGCCAAGAGTACCAACTAGGGGAAAAACTGTTTTTT. This encodes CASSQEYQLGEKLFF.

This rearrangement joins TRBV30 to TRBJ2-6, with D unresolved. The CDR3 contains 13 residues. The germline V gene has CDR1 GTSNPN and CDR2 SVGIG (reference sequence). V lost 5 bases to trimming and J lost 0 bases, with 5 bases between them. Here the CDR3 reads CAWDPSGANVLTF. The CDR3, as DNA: TGTGCCTGGGATCCCTCTGGGGCCAACGTCCTGACTTTC.